The clone carrying this T cell receptor (beta chain) was picked up a small number of times. Germline V gene lookup returns CDR1 SQVTM and CDR2 ANQGSEA. V was pared by 4 bases and J by 3 bases, with 5 bases of the junction left unmatched. The CDR3 spans 14 residues. The sample comes from a study of human T cells and chemical hapten exposure. Study summary: Throughout a study of approximately 5 months, patients underwent weekly scalp administration of diphenylcyclopropenone doses.

Described time point: patch test 1, 2 weeks after DPC sensitization. Treatment: therapeutic diphenylcyclopropenone sensitization with weekly scalp DPC. Extraction of total RNA was performed on unfractionated whole blood. Library preparation tagged each individual cDNA molecule with a unique molecular identifier. TCRdb re-analysed the RACE reads in MiXCR, keeping a single row per CDR3 protein. The sample has tens of thousands of distinct CDR3 sequences, more than 9% seen once. The chain combines TRBV29-1 with TRBJ2-1; 8 bases are shared with TRBD2. The source of this sequence is a man aged 35 to 55 with alopecia areata. Some clones in this sample may be carry-over from other donors' samples. Sequencing used whole blood, obtained in connection with sensitization to the hapten diphenylcyclopropenone (DPC). The CDR3 here is CSVAIGGGYNEQFF. The CDR3 DNA reads TGCAGCGTTGCAATCGGGGGGGGCTACAATGAGCAGTTCTTC.